What follows are 9 T cell receptor beta chains derived from one specimen sequenced in a study of cytomegalovirus exposure and HLA in healthy donors. Sequenced by immunoSEQ multiplex PCR; TCRdb stores in-frame clones only, minus some. The sample contains 300,000 to 350,000 clones, around 90% of which appear only once. The source material was PBMCs. The receptor source for this set is a man aged 25-45 years in good health and CMV-seronegative.

This chain links TRBV9 with TRBJ2-5, with TRBD2 as a possible D gene (5 bases). The V and J ends lost 0 bases and 5 bases respectively, with 17 bases between them. The CDR3 consists of 16 residues. CDR1 is SGDLS and CDR2 is YYNGEE in the germline V gene. CDR3 protein: CASSVGVEGLGETQYF. The DNA of the CDR3 is TGTGCCAGCAGCGTAGGAGTCGAAGGACTGGGGGAGACCCAGTACTTC.

The chain links TRBV2 to TRBJ2-7; 11 positions agree with TRBD1. The CDR3 extends over 14 amino acids. The germline V gene encodes CDR1 SNHLY and CDR2 FYNNEI. V was clipped by 6 bases and J by 2 bases; unmatched bases: 3. The CDR3 DNA reads TGTGCCAGCAGGTTGGGACAGGGGGCCTACGAGCAGTACTTC. Its translation is CASRLGQGAYEQYF.

The chain joins TRBV7-2 to TRBJ1-6, with 8 bases matching TRBD1. Germline-derived CDR1 and CDR2 are SGHTA and FQGNSA. With V trimmed by 2 bases and J by 8 bases, 14 bases remained unmatched. This CDR3 comprises 18 residues. In nucleotides, the CDR3 is TGTGCCAGCAGCTTAAACGACAGGGGTGGGTTTAGTGATTCACCCCTCCACTTT. It is translated as CASSLNDRGGFSDSPLHF.

This chain connects TRBV18 to TRBJ2-5; tentatively, D is TRBD1 (5 bases). This CDR3 is 13 amino acids long. The V end was cut by 3 bases, the J end by 5 bases, with 10 bases between. Germline-derived CDR1 and CDR2 are KGHSH and LQKENI. CDR3 sequence reads: CASSPDTRETQYF. CDR3 bases: TGTGCCAGCTCACCGGACACCCGGGAGACCCAGTACTTC.

The rearrangement links TRBV6-1 to TRBJ1-2; no reliable D call. Trimming removed 2 bases at V and 7 bases at J, with 20 bases between. The CDR3 sequence is 16 residues long. Per germline, CDR1 MNHNS and CDR2 SASEGT. The CDR3 sequence: CASSEREGSRGFGYTF. CDR3 nucleotides: TGTGCCAGCAGTGAACGAGAGGGCTCGCGGGGATTTGGCTACACCTTC.

The chain has TRBV2 and TRBJ2-7; 8 nucleotides agree with TRBD1. Germline V gene data show CDR1 as SNHLY and CDR2 as FYNNEI. The CDR3 has 12 residues. J lost 7 bases, V lost 11 bases, and 10 bases had no gene match. Here the CDR3 DNA reads TGTGCCGTACCCCAGGGGGCAGGGGAGCAGTACTTC. It specifies CAVPQGAGEQYF.

The chain is built from TRBV12-5 and TRBJ2-3, with D possibly TRBD2 on 5 matching bases. The length of the CDR3 is 18 residues. Trimming took 0 bases from V and 0 from J, leaving 16 bases between them. The germline CDR1 and CDR2 sequences are LGHNT and FRNRAP. The CDR3 DNA follows: TGTGCTAGTGGTTTGGTACTAAAGGAGGTTCGTAGCACAGATACGCAGTATTTT. It specifies CASGLVLKEVRSTDTQYF.

The V gene is TRBV27, the J gene TRBJ2-7, with D possibly TRBD1 on 5 matching bases. The germline V gene has CDR1 MNHEY and CDR2 SMNVEV (reference sequence). The CDR3 is 14 amino acids. Trimming removed 4 bases at V and 4 bases at J, with 14 bases between. CDR3 sequence (DNA): TGTGCCAGCAGTTCAGGGCAGGGAATATACGAGCAGTACTTC. It codes for CASSSGQGIYEQYF.

This clone was detected only once. The chain combines TRBV4-3 with TRBJ2-1; 7 bases are shared with TRBD2. The CDR3 sequence is 14 residues long. The trim removed 0 bases at V and 15 bases at J, leaving 11 bases unmatched. Germline V gene sequence: CDR1 LGHNA, CDR2 YSLEER. CDR3 sequence reads: CASSQESGGGVRFF. DNA for the CDR3: TGCGCCAGCAGCCAAGAATCCGGCGGGGGAGTGCGGTTCTTC.